This T cell receptor (beta chain) was found in a study of blood T cells in healthy people across ages. Study-wide results and caveats: Naive CD4+ cell counts and diversity both ran higher in long-lived than in aged donors.

Primed by a sample-barcoded 5' primer and a J-beta primer mix, a second PCR proceeded for roughly 7 to 11 cycles. A single record per CDR3 protein comes from TCRdb applying MiXCR to the 5' RACE reads. The data show roughly 1.4 million distinct CDR3 sequences, with approximately 60% seen just once and 6.7% held by the top ten. Extraction yielded at least 6 micrograms of total RNA per sample. The CDR3 runs to 13 residues. CDR1 ENHRY and CDR2 SYGVKD come from the germline V gene. Trimming took off 8 bases at V and 1 base at J, with 8 bases between the two ends. As concerns this clonotype: Its antigen is not known.

This clonotype originated in a young man in good health. The sequencing sample was made of blood. This chain uses TRBV10-3 with TRBJ2-2; D possibly corresponds to TRBD1 (5 bases). CDR3 nucleotide sequence: TGTGCCATCGAAAGGGGGAACACCGGGGAGCTGTTTTTT. Amino acids: CAIERGNTGELFF.